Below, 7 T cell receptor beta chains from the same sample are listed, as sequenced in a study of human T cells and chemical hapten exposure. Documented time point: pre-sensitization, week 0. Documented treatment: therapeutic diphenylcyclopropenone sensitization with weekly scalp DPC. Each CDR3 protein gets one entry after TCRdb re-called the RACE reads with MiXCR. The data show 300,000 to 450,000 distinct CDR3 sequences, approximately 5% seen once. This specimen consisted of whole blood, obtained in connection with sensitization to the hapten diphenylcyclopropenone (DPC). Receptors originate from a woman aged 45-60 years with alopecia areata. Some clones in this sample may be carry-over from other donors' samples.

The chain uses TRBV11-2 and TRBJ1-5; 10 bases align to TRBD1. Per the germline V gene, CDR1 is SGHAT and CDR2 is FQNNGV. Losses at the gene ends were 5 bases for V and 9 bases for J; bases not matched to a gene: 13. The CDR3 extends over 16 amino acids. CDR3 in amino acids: CASSRTGTGDMRPQHF. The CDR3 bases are TGTGCCAGCAGCCGTACCGGGACAGGGGATATGCGGCCCCAGCATTTT.

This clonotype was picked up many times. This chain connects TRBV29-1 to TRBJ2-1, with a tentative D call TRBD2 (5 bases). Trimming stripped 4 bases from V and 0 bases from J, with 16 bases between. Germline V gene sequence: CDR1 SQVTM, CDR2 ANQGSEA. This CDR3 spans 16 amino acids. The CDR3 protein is CSVVGWRASSYNEQFF. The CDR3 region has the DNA TGCAGCGTTGTAGGGTGGCGGGCTAGCTCCTACAATGAGCAGTTCTTC.

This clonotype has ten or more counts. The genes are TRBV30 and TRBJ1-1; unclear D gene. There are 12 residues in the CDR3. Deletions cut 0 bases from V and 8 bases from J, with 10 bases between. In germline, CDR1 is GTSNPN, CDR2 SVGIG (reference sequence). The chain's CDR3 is CAWSVAPEEAFF. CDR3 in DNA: TGTGCCTGGAGTGTCGCCCCAGAGGAAGCTTTCTTT.

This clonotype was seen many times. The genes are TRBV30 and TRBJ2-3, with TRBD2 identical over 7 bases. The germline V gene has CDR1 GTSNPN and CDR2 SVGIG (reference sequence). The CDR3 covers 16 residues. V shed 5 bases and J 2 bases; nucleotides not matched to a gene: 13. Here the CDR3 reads CAWGHSASGDTDTQYF. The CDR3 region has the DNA TGTGCCTGGGGCCATTCAGCTAGCGGAGACACAGATACGCAGTATTTT.

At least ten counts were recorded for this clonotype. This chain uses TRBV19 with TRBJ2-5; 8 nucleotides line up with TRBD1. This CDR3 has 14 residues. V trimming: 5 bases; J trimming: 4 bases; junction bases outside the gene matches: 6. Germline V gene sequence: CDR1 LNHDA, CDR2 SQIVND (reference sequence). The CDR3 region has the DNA TGTGCCAGTAGTCCCGGGACAGGCGGAGAGACCCAGTACTTC. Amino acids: CASSPGTGGETQYF.

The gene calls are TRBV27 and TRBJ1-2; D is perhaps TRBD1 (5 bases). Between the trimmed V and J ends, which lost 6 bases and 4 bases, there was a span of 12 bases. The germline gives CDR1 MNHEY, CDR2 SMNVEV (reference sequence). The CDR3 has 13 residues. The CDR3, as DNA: TGTGCCAGCAGCCAACAGGAGGGCTATGGCTACACCTTC. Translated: CASSQQEGYGYTF.

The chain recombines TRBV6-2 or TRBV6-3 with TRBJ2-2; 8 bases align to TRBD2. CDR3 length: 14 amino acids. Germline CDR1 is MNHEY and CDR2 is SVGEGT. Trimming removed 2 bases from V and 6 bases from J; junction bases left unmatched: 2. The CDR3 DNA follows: TGTGCCAGCAGTTACCGGACTAGCTCCGGGGAGCTGTTTTTT. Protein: CASSYRTSSGELFF.